The 15 T cell receptor beta chains presented below share a single source sample, sequenced in a study of blood T cell repertoires in COVID-19. Clones were sequenced by immunoSEQ multiplex PCR, and TCRdb holds only the in-frame ones, with some missing. Of around 340,000 clones listed, roughly nine tenths are singletons. Material for sequencing was peripheral blood. These receptors all stem from an older woman with COVID-19, enrolled during active disease.

This sequence joins TRBV6-5 and TRBJ1-1; TRBD1 matches at 8 bases. The CDR3 consists of 15 residues. V was pared by 2 bases and J by 4 bases, with 6 bases of the junction left unmatched. The V gene's germline CDR1 is MNHEY and CDR2 SVGAGI. The CDR3 loop is CASSYGGQGGTEAFF. Written as DNA, the CDR3 is TGTGCCAGCAGTTACGGAGGACAGGGAGGCACTGAAGCTTTCTTT.

The V gene is TRBV6-5, the J gene TRBJ1-4, with TRBD1 as a possible D gene (5 bases). Trimming left V 7 bases short and J 2 bases short, with 11 bases between. CDR3 length: 14 amino acids. Germline CDR1 and CDR2: MNHEY and SVGAGI. CDR3 DNA: TGTGCCAGCAAAGGAGGGGAGACTAATGAAAAACTGTTTTTT. Its protein is CASKGGETNEKLFF.

The chain has TRBV2 and TRBJ2-5; possible D gene TRBD2, 5 bases. The CDR3 spans 15 residues. Trimming pared 4 bases from V and 7 bases from J, leaving 19 bases between. The V gene's germline CDR1 is SNHLY and CDR2 FYNNEI. The CDR3 loop is CASSGTLEVLGTQYF. The CDR3 DNA is TGTGCCAGCAGTGGGACTTTGGAGGTTCTTGGGACCCAGTACTTC.

This chain joins TRBV6-4 and TRBJ1-2, with D uncertain. The CDR3 runs to 14 residues. Germline assignment: CDR1 MRHNA and CDR2 SNTAGT. Trimming took 6 bases from V and 4 from J, leaving 15 bases between them. The CDR3 coding sequence is TGTGCCAGCAGGATCAGATTTAAAGTCTATGGCTACACCTTC. Protein product: CASRIRFKVYGYTF.

The chain joins TRBV6-5 to TRBJ1-1, with D possibly matching TRBD1 (6 bases). Trimming pared 7 bases from V and 1 base from J, leaving 13 bases between. CDR1 and CDR2 (germline): MNHEY, SVGAGI. The CDR3 consists of 14 residues. DNA of the CDR3: TGTGCCAGCAACAAAGGACAGACGAACACTGAAGCTTTCTTT. Residues: CASNKGQTNTEAFF.

The chain couples TRBV20-1 to TRBJ1-3; D is undetermined. Trimming shortened V by 6 bases and J by 1 base, and 4 bases separated the two germline ends. The germline V gene encodes CDR1 DFQATT and CDR2 SNEGSKA (reference sequence). The CDR3 covers 11 residues. CDR3 DNA: TGCAGTGCCCAATCTGGAAACACCATATATTTT. It codes for CSAQSGNTIYF.

This clone was picked up one time. The gene calls are TRBV21-1 and TRBJ2-1; the listed D gene, TRBD2, was not tested against the DNA. TRBV21-1 is a pseudogene. The CDR3 contains 15 residues. The CDR3 spells CASHGWRGGANEQFF. CDR3 nucleotide sequence: TGTGCCAGCCACGGCTGGCGCGGGGGGGCGAATGAGCAGTTCTTC.

The J gene is TRBJ2-2, the V gene TRBV27; TRBD2 aligns across 9 bases. CDR1 and CDR2 (germline): MNHEY, SMNVEV (reference sequence). The CDR3 is made up of 16 amino acids. J lost 4 bases, V lost 8 bases, and 11 bases had no gene match. The CDR3 nucleotides are TGTGCCAGCCGAAATAGCGGGGGTTATTCCACCGGGGAGCTGTTTTTT. It translates to CASRNSGGYSTGELFF.

The chain couples TRBV4-1 to TRBJ2-7; 7 positions match TRBD1. The ends lost 3 bases at V and 0 bases at J; junction bases unmatched: 5. Germline V gives CDR1 MGHRA, CDR2 YSYEKL. This CDR3 spans 15 amino acids. In DNA form, the CDR3 reads TGCGCCAGCAGCCACCGGGACAGTCACTCCTACGAGCAGTACTTC. This codes for CASSHRDSHSYEQYF.

The count of this clone is one. V usage is TRBV28 and J usage is TRBJ1-5, with 8 bases lining up with TRBD1. V dropped 5 bases and J dropped 6; count of bases not matched to a gene: 9. Germline V gene sequence: CDR1 MDHEN, CDR2 SYDVKM. The CDR3 length is 15 residues. The CDR3 sequence is CASSEMTGVSQPQHF. CDR3 sequence (DNA): TGTGCCAGCAGTGAGATGACAGGGGTTAGTCAGCCCCAGCATTTT.

The V call is TRBV5-5, the J call TRBJ2-7; 7 nucleotides line up with TRBD1. Germline assignment: CDR1 SGHKS and CDR2 YYEKEE (reference sequence). The CDR3 is 14 residues long. V trimming: 1 base; J trimming: 3 bases; junction bases outside the gene matches: 4. The CDR3 nucleotides read TGTGCCAGCAGCTTGCCCAGGGGGAGCTACGAGCAGTACTTC. It translates to CASSLPRGSYEQYF.

The chain uses TRBV7-9 and TRBJ1-6; D uncertain. The CDR3 loop spans 13 amino acids. Germline values: CDR1 SEHNR, CDR2 FQNEAQ (reference sequence). V lost 5 bases and J lost 15, with 17 bases in between. CDR3 protein: CASSREAVAYLHF. In DNA, the CDR3 is TGTGCCAGCAGCCGAGAGGCGGTCGCTTACCTCCACTTT.

The chain is built from TRBV20-1 and TRBJ1-1, with D possibly matching TRBD1 (6 bases). V dropped 6 bases and J dropped 6 bases, with 11 bases sitting between them. The CDR3 is 11 residues long. Germline V gene lookup returns CDR1 DFQATT and CDR2 SNEGSKA (reference sequence). In DNA, the CDR3 is TGCAGTGCCAAGGGGGGGTCTGAAGCTTTCTTT. Translating it yields CSAKGGSEAFF.

J is TRBJ1-4 and V is TRBV4-1; TRBD1 matches 9 bases. This CDR3 has 14 amino acids. Trimming took 6 bases from V and 7 from J; bases not matched to a gene: 6. The germline CDR1 and CDR2 sequences are MGHRA and YSYEKL. CDR3 protein: CASSPMTGGEKLFF. CDR3 sequence (DNA): TGCGCCAGCAGTCCTATGACAGGGGGTGAAAAACTGTTTTTT.

The chain carries TRBV5-1 and TRBJ2-3; a possible D gene is TRBD2 (6 bases). V gave up 0 bases and J gave up 2 bases, with 13 bases separating them. CDR1 and CDR2 from the germline V gene are SGHRS and YFSETQ. The CDR3 length is 16 residues. CDR3 sequence reads: CASSLAEAGITDTQYF. In DNA, the CDR3 is TGCGCCAGCAGCTTGGCGGAGGCGGGGATCACAGATACGCAGTATTTT.